The clone carrying this TCR beta chain was recorded a few times. The data belong to a study of T cells after yellow fever vaccination. CDR3 length: 15 amino acids. Germline CDR1 MNHNS, CDR2 SASEGT. V was trimmed by 6 bases and J by 1 base, leaving 15 bases between them. In TCRdb, the 5' RACE reads were re-called with MiXCR into one record per CDR3 protein. The sample includes 350,000 or so distinct CDR3 sequences, roughly 8.3% of them seen just once. This clonotype was obtained from a man aged 18 to 29 who received the YFV17D yellow fever vaccine. This chain joins TRBV6-1 and TRBJ1-1; D may be TRBD1 (6 bases). The source material was PBMCs, sampled around 45 days after the first yellow fever vaccination. CDR3 bases: TGTGCCAGCAGCCAACCCGGGGGCTGGAACACTGAAGCTTTCTTT. This translates into CASSQPGGWNTEAFF.